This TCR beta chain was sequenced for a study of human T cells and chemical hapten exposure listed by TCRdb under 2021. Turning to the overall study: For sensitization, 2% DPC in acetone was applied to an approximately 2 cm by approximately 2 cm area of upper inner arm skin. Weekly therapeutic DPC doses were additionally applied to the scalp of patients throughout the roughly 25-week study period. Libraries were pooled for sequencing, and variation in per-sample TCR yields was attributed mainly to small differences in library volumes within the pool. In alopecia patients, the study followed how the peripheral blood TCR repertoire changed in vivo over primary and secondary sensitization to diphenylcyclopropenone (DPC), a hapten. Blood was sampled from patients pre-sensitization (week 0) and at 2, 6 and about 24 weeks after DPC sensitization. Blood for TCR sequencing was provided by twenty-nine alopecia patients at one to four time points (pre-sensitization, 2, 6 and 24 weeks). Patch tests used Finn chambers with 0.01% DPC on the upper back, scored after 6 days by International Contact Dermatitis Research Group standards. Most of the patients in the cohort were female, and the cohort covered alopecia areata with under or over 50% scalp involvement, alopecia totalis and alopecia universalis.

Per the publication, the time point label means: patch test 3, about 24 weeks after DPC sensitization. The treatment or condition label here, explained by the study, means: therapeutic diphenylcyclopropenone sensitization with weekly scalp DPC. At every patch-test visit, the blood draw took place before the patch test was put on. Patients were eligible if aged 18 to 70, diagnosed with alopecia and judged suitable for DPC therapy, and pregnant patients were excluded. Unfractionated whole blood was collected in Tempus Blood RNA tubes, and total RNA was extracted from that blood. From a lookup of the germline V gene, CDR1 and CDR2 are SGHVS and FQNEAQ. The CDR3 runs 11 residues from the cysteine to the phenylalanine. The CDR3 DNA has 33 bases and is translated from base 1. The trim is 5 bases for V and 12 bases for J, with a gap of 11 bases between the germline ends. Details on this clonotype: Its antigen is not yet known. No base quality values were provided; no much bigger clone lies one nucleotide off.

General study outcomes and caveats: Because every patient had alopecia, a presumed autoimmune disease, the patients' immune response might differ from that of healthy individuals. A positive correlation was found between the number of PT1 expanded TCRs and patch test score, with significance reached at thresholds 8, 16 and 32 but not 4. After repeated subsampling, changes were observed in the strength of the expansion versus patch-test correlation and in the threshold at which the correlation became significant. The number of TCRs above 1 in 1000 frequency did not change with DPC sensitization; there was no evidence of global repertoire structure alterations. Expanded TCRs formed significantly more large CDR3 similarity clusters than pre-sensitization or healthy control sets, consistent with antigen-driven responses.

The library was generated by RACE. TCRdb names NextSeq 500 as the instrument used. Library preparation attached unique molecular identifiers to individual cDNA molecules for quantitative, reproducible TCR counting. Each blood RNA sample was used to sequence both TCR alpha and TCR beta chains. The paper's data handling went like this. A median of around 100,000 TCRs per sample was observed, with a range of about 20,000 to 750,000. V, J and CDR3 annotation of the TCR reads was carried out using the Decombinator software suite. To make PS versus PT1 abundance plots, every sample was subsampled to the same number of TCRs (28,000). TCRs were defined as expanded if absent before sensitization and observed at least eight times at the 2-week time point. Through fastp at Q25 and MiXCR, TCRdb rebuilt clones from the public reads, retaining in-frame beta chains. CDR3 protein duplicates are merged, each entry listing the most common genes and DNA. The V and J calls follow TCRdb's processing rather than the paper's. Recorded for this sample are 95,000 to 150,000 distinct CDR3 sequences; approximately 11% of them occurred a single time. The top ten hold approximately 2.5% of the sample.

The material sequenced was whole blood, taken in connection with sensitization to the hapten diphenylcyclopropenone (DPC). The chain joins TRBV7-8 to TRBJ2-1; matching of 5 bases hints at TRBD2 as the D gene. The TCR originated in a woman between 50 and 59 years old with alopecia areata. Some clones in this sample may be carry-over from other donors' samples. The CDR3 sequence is CASSPGFGQFF. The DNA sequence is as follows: TGTGCCAGCAGCCCGGGGTTCGGGCAGTTCTTC.